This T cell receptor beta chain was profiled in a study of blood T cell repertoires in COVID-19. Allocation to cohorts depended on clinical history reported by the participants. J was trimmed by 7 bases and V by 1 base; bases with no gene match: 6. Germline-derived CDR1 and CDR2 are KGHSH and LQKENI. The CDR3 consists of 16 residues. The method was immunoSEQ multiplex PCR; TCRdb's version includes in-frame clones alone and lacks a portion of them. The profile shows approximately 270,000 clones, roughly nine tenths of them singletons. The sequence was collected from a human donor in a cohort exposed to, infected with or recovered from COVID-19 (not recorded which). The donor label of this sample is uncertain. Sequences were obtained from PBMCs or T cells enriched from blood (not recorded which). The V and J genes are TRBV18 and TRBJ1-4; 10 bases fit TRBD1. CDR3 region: CASSPRTGQGTEKLFF. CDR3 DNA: TGTGCCAGCTCACCACGGACGGGACAGGGGACTGAAAAACTGTTTTTT.